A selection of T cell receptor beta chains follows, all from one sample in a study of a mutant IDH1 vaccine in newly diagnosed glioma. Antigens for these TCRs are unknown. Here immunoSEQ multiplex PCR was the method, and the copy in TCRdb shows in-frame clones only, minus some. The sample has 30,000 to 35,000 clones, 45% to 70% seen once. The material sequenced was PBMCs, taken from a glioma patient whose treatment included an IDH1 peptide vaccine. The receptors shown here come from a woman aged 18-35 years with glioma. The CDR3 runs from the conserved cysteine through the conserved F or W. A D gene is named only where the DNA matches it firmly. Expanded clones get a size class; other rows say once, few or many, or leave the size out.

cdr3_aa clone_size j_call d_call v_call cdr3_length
CASSPPSAGQHIYGYTF few TRBJ1-2 TRBD1 TRBV18 17
CATSRERTPNQPQHF - TRBJ1-5 - TRBV15 15
CASNLNGGTDTQYF - TRBJ2-3 - TRBV19 14
CASSEGENYGYTF - TRBJ1-2 - TRBV2 13
CASRLDTAQETQYF - TRBJ2-5 - TRBV5-1 14
CASSTGTSGGEYQETQYF - TRBJ2-5 TRBD2 TRBV7-2 18
CATSRDFSEQFF - TRBJ2-1 - TRBV15 12
CASSLPSTTNEKLFF - TRBJ1-4 - TRBV7-9 15
CASSLVRGNQPQHF - TRBJ1-5 - TRBV27 14
CASALTVKETQYF - TRBJ2-5 - TRBV6-5 13
CASSYTRVNTEAFF - TRBJ1-1 - TRBV6-6 14
CAISVTGSSYEQYF - TRBJ2-7 - TRBV10-3 14
CSVVVPPGQPQHF - TRBJ1-5 - TRBV29-1 13
CASSAQGRGNQPQHF - TRBJ1-5 - TRBV6-1 15
CASSFRASGANVLTF - TRBJ2-6 - TRBV7-8 15
CASSSPPGLPGNEQFF - TRBJ2-1 - TRBV13 16
CASETKGASGYGYTF - TRBJ1-2 TRBD1 TRBV19 15
CSALRSGGSSYEQYF - TRBJ2-7 TRBD1 TRBV29-1 15